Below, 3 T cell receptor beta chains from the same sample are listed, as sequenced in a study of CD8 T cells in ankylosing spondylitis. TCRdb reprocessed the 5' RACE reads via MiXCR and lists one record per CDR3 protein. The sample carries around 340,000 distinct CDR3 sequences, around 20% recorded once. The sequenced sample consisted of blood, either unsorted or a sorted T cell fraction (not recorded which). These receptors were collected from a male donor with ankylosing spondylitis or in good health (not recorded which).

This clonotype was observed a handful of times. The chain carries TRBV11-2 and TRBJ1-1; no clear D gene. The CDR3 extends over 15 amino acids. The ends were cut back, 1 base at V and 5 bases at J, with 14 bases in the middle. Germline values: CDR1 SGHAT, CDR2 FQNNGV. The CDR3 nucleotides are TGTGCCAGCAGCTTAGGGGCGGCGATCGGTACTGAAGCTTTCTTT. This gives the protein CASSLGAAIGTEAFF.

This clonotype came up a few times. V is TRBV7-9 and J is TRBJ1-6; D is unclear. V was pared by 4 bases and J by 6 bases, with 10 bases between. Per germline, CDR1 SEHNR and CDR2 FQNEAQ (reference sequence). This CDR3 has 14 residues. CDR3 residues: CASSSRDSNSPLHF. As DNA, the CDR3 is TGTGCCAGCAGCTCGCGGGATAGTAATTCACCCCTCCACTTT.

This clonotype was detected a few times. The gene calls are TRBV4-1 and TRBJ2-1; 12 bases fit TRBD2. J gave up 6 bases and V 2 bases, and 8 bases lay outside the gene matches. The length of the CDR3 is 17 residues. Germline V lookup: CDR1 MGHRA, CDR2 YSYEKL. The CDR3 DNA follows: TGCGCCAGCAGCCAACTGGGACTAGCGGGTAGCCTCAATGAGCAGTTCTTC. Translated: CASSQLGLAGSLNEQFF.